These 28 T cell receptor beta chains were all obtained from the same sample, sequenced in a study of T cells after posttransplantation cyclophosphamide. Treatment was busulfan-fludarabine conditioning, a marrow graft, and cyclophosphamide on days +3 and +4. Assay: immunoSEQ multiplex PCR; the TCRdb copy retains only in-frame clones and omits some. The table has over 8,000 clones, 85% seen once. Sample: PBMCs, taken after allogeneic stem cell transplant with posttransplant cyclophosphamide. These receptor sequences come from a female patient aged 40-50 years who received an allogeneic stem cell transplant from an unrelated donor, was CMV-positive, and had no GVHD. Some of the T cells may derive from the graft donor.

The chain recombines TRBV7-2 with TRBJ1-2; D is unresolved. This CDR3 spans 11 amino acids. From germline, CDR1 is SGHTA and CDR2 FQGNSA. The germline V and J ends were trimmed by 3 bases and 12 bases, with 11 bases remaining between them. The CDR3 region is CASSFGRVDTF. For the CDR3, the DNA is TGTGCCAGCAGCTTTGGTCGCGTAGACACCTTC.

The V and J genes are TRBV4-1 and TRBJ2-5; maybe TRBD1 (5 bases). Trimming removed 1 base from V and 5 bases from J, with 14 bases in between. CDR1 and CDR2 (germline): MGHRA, YSYEKL. This CDR3 is 15 amino acids long. The CDR3 is CASSQAGRVDETQYF. DNA for the CDR3: TGCGCCAGCAGCCAAGCGGGCAGGGTGGATGAGACCCAGTACTTC.

This clone has just one count. The chain uses TRBV10-3 and TRBJ2-1; the match to TRBD2 covers 10 bases. Germline lookup yields CDR1 ENHRY and CDR2 SYGVKD. V trimming: 1 base; J trimming: 5 bases; junction bases outside the gene matches: 8. The CDR3 is 17 residues long. DNA of the CDR3: TGTGCCATCAGTGAGTATCTCCAGCGGGGGGGCGACAATGAGCAGTTCTTC. Translated: CAISEYLQRGGDNEQFF.

V and J are TRBV5-6 and TRBJ2-5, with TRBD2 matching 12 bases. CDR3 length: 16 amino acids. Unmatched junction bases numbered 5, after V lost 3 bases and J lost 2 bases. Germline V gene lookup returns CDR1 SGHDT and CDR2 YYEEEE. CDR3 bases: TGTGCCAGCAGCTGGCGGACTAGCGGGGCTCAAGAGACCCAGTACTTC. Protein product: CASSWRTSGAQETQYF.

The chain has TRBV14 and TRBJ2-1; no clear D gene. This CDR3 is 13 amino acids long. Per germline, CDR1 SGHDN and CDR2 FVKESK. Trimming stripped 1 base from V and 5 bases from J, with 6 bases between. CDR3 in DNA: TGTGCCAGCAGCCAAGGGCCAAACAATGAGCAGTTCTTC. Amino acids: CASSQGPNNEQFF.

The sample holds a few counts of this clone. V is TRBV5-1 and J is TRBJ2-2, with a weak D call TRBD1 (5 bases). Germline values: CDR1 SGHRS, CDR2 YFSETQ. There are 15 residues in the CDR3. The V and J ends lost 0 bases and 4 bases respectively, with 10 bases between them. The CDR3 is CASSLASGLTGELFF. Here the CDR3 DNA reads TGCGCCAGCAGCTTGGCTTCAGGGCTCACCGGGGAGCTGTTTTTT.

The V gene is TRBV5-4, the J gene TRBJ2-5; 9 nucleotides line up with TRBD2. The germline CDR1 and CDR2 sequences are SGHNT and YYREEE (reference sequence). The CDR3 length is 17 residues. V lost 0 bases to trimming and J lost 3 bases; unmatched junction nucleotides: 9. The CDR3 is CASSLEPVVAGEETQYF. The CDR3 bases are TGTGCCAGCAGCTTGGAGCCCGTGGTAGCGGGGGAAGAGACCCAGTACTTC.

The J gene is TRBJ2-3, the V gene TRBV7-9, with 8 bases identical to TRBD1. The CDR3 has 15 amino acids. V dropped 1 base and J dropped 2; count of bases not matched to a gene: 2. Germline V lookup: CDR1 SEHNR, CDR2 FQNEAQ (reference sequence). The CDR3 protein is CASSLGQGFTDTQYF. CDR3 DNA: TGTGCCAGCAGCTTAGGACAGGGGTTCACAGATACGCAGTATTTT.

The rearrangement links TRBV13 to TRBJ1-1, with TRBD1 as a possible D gene (6 bases). Trimming stripped 1 base from V and 11 bases from J, with 17 bases between. Germline V lookup: CDR1 PRHDT, CDR2 FYEKMQ (reference sequence). The CDR3 has 14 residues. The CDR3 reads CASSLDHRAPRAFF. CDR3 sequence (DNA): TGTGCCAGCAGCTTAGACCACAGGGCCCCGCGGGCTTTCTTT. Full variable domain (outside the CDR3, taken from reference TRBV13 and TRBJ1-1): AAGVIQSPRHLIKEKRETATLKCYPIPRHDTVYWYQQGPGQDPQFLISFYEKMQSDKGSIPDRFSAQQFSDYHSELNMSSLELGDSALYFCASSLDHRAPRAFFGQGTRLTVV.

The V call is TRBV4-1, the J call TRBJ2-7; 10 nucleotides align to TRBD1. CDR1 and CDR2 from the germline V gene are MGHRA and YSYEKL. This CDR3 region has 15 residues. With 4 bases clipped from V and 0 bases from J, the junction kept 3 bases outside the gene matches. The CDR3 is CASSLWDRGSYEQYF. The DNA of the CDR3 is TGCGCCAGCAGCCTATGGGACAGGGGCTCCTACGAGCAGTACTTC.

V gene TRBV9 combines with J gene TRBJ1-1; no reliable D call. The germline V gene encodes CDR1 SGDLS and CDR2 YYNGEE. V shed 3 bases and J shed 2 bases, with 8 bases lying between them. The CDR3 runs to 13 residues. CDR3 nucleotides: TGTGCCAGCAGCGCCGGGGATAACACTGAAGCTTTCTTT. It specifies CASSAGDNTEAFF.

Note on this clone: One end of the junction does not line up with germline, which may come from a read error. V gene TRBV10-3 combines with J gene TRBJ2-2, with D possibly matching TRBD2 (5 bases). Germline lookup yields CDR1 ENHRY and CDR2 SYGVKD. This CDR3 comprises 14 residues. The CDR3 protein is CAISETGNAGELFF. CDR3 nucleotide sequence: TGTGCCATCAGTGAAACGGGGAACGCCGGGGAGCTGTTTTTT.

This clone was seen more than once but under ten times. The chain combines TRBV2 with TRBJ2-2, with D possibly TRBD1 on 5 matching bases. This CDR3 comprises 15 residues. The germline V and J ends were trimmed by 3 bases and 0 bases, with 8 bases remaining between them. Germline V gives CDR1 SNHLY, CDR2 FYNNEI. This chain's CDR3 is CASSDWGTNTGELFF. Here the CDR3 DNA reads TGTGCCAGCAGTGATTGGGGCACGAACACCGGGGAGCTGTTTTTT.

This clone was counted only a few times. The chain has TRBV6-5 and TRBJ2-5; D unclear. From germline, CDR1 is MNHEY and CDR2 SVGAGI. The CDR3 consists of 13 residues. V was trimmed by 9 bases and J by 4 bases, leaving 15 bases between them. CDR3 sequence: CASGEATGETQYF. The DNA for the CDR3 is TGTGCCAGTGGTGAGGCGACCGGAGAGACCCAGTACTTC.

The V call is TRBV28, the J call TRBJ2-7; no reliable D call. V was shortened by 9 bases and J by 0 bases, with 12 bases between the two germline ends. Germline values: CDR1 MDHEN, CDR2 SYDVKM. This CDR3 is 13 amino acids long. In DNA form, the CDR3 reads TGTGCCAGTCGAGGTACATTCTCCTACGAGCAGTACTTC. Residues: CASRGTFSYEQYF.

The chain employs TRBV9 and TRBJ2-2; TRBD2 might be the D (6 bases). Per the germline V gene, CDR1 is SGDLS and CDR2 is YYNGEE. Trimming removed 4 bases from V and 8 bases from J, with 18 bases in between. This CDR3 region has 15 residues. The CDR3 spells CASSTRQGGGGELFF. CDR3 bases: TGTGCCAGCAGCACCCGGCAGGGAGGTGGTGGGGAGCTGTTTTTT.

CDR3 in amino acids: CASSYRGSRSEKLFF. The CDR3 region has the DNA TGTGCCAGCAGCTACAGGGGCTCCCGGAGTGAAAAACTGTTTTTT. The genes are TRBV13 and TRBJ1-4, with 7 bases aligning to TRBD1. Per the germline V gene, CDR1 is PRHDT and CDR2 is FYEKMQ (reference sequence). Trimming removed 4 bases from V and 7 bases from J; junction bases left unmatched: 9. CDR3 size: 15 residues.

J is TRBJ2-7 and V is TRBV19; 11 bases line up with TRBD2. J gave up 6 bases and V 4 bases, and 5 bases lay outside the gene matches. The germline CDR1 and CDR2 sequences are LNHDA and SQIVND (reference sequence). This CDR3 has 14 residues. As DNA, the CDR3 is TGTGCCAGTAGTACACTAGCGGGGGAAGGCGAGCAGTACTTC. Its protein product is CASSTLAGEGEQYF.

As to this clone: The CDR3 does not close with the conserved phenylalanine or tryptophan, likely indicating a read error. The rearrangement uses TRBV7-2 and TRBJ1-2; D gene uncertain. The CDR3 totals 13 residues. CDR1 is SGHTA, CDR2 FQGNSA, per germline. V was shortened by 2 bases and J by 3 bases, with 7 bases between the two germline ends. CDR3 amino acids: CASSLLGYYGYTS. In nucleotides, the CDR3 is TGTGCCAGCAGCTTACTAGGTTACTATGGCTACACCTCC.

This chain links TRBV28 with TRBJ2-7; 11 bases agree with TRBD1. The CDR3 has 13 amino acids. The junction had 5 bases not matched to a gene; V was cut back by 8 bases and J by 5 bases. Germline loops: CDR1 MDHEN, CDR2 SYDVKM. The CDR3 region has the DNA TGTGCCAGCCTGGACAGGGGGCGCAACGAGCAGTACTTC. Its translation is CASLDRGRNEQYF.

The V and J genes are TRBV18 and TRBJ1-5; D unclear. V was shortened by 5 bases and J by 1 base, with 9 bases between the two germline ends. Per germline, CDR1 KGHSH and CDR2 LQKENI. This CDR3 region has 14 residues. The CDR3 sequence is CASSRGGSNQPQHF. CDR3 bases: TGTGCCAGCTCAAGAGGTGGGAGCAATCAGCCCCAGCATTTT. The whole variable domain, remainder taken from reference TRBV18 and TRBJ1-5, is NAGVMQNPRHLVRRRGQEARLRCSPMKGHSHVYWYRQLPEEGLKFMVYLQKENIIDESGMPKERFSAEFPKEGPSILRIQQVVRGDSAAYFCASSRGGSNQPQHFGDGTRLSIL.

This clone was seen only once. The rearrangement links TRBV9 to TRBJ1-6; D is possibly TRBD1 (6 bases). CDR1 SGDLS and CDR2 YYNGEE come from the germline V gene. The CDR3 covers 16 residues. Deletions cut 4 bases from V and 5 bases from J, with 16 bases between. The CDR3 here is CASSLTGYANNSPLHF. CDR3 bases: TGTGCCAGCAGCTTAACAGGGTACGCAAATAATTCACCCCTCCACTTT.

The rearrangement joins TRBV5-6 to TRBJ2-3, with TRBD2 matching over 9 bases. This CDR3 has 15 residues. J lost 1 base, V lost 4 bases, and 4 bases had no gene match. The germline gives CDR1 SGHDT, CDR2 YYEEEE. The CDR3 reads CASSPRTSGTDTQYF. The DNA for the CDR3 is TGTGCCAGCAGCCCTCGGACTAGCGGCACAGATACGCAGTATTTT. Drawing the rest from reference TRBV5-6 and TRBJ2-3, the complete variable domain is DAGVTQSPTHLIKTRGQQVTLRCSPKSGHDTVSWYQQALGQGPQFIFQYYEEEERQRGNFPDRFSGHQFPNYSSELNVNALLLGDSALYLCASSPRTSGTDTQYFGPGTRLTVL.

The rearrangement joins TRBV4-2 to TRBJ2-7; D may be TRBD2 (5 bases). The CDR3 runs to 16 residues. The germline V gene has CDR1 LGHNA and CDR2 YNFKEQ. With 0 bases removed from V and 7 bases from J, the gap between germline ends came to 19 bases. The CDR3 sequence is CASSQEAAGGYEEQYF. CDR3 bases: TGTGCCAGCAGCCAAGAAGCGGCAGGTGGCTACGAAGAGCAGTACTTC.

The chain is built from TRBV28 and TRBJ1-2; a weak D match, TRBD1 (5 bases). The CDR3 consists of 15 residues. Germline V gives CDR1 MDHEN, CDR2 SYDVKM. V lost 1 base, J lost 2 bases, and 11 bases lay in between. Here the CDR3 reads CASSLSLAGNYGYTF. The CDR3 DNA reads as TGTGCCAGCAGTTTATCCTTGGCAGGGAACTATGGCTACACCTTC.

CDR3: CASSRTGGGVSYEQYF. The CDR3 DNA reads TGTGCCAGCAGCAGAACGGGCGGGGGGGTTTCCTACGAGCAGTACTTC. The V gene is TRBV7-2, the J gene TRBJ2-5, with 9 bases fitting TRBD2. The J call is in doubt because the DNA end fits TRBJ2-7 better. The CDR3 is 16 amino acids. Germline V lookup: CDR1 SGHTA, CDR2 FQGNSA.

This clone is a singleton in its sample. The chain is built from TRBV7-2 and TRBJ2-1, with 11 bases that match TRBD2. J gave up 8 bases and V 4 bases, and 10 bases lay outside the gene matches. CDR1 and CDR2 from the germline V gene are SGHTA and FQGNSA. The CDR3 extends over 16 amino acids. Written as DNA, the CDR3 is TGTGCCAGCAGCTCTGATAGCGGGGGGGCCCTCCATGAGCAGTTCTTC. Its translation is CASSSDSGGALHEQFF. Full variable domain (rest looked up from reference TRBV7-2 and TRBJ2-1): GAGVSQSPSNKVTEKGKDVELRCDPISGHTALYWYRQSLGQGLEFLIYFQGNSAPDKSGLPSDRFSAERTGGSVSTLTIQRTQQEDSAVYLCASSSDSGGALHEQFFGPGTRLTVL.

The sample holds a few counts of this clone. J is TRBJ1-1 and V is TRBV7-2; D is undetermined. The ends were cut back, 5 bases at V and 0 bases at J, with 13 bases in the middle. This CDR3 is built from 15 residues. The germline V gene has CDR1 SGHTA and CDR2 FQGNSA. This CDR3 is CASSTREIMNTEAFF. The CDR3, as DNA: TGTGCCAGCAGCACTCGAGAGATAATGAACACTGAAGCTTTCTTT.